The clone carrying this T cell receptor (beta chain) was seen just once. Time point reported: peripheral blood 6 weeks after treatment start. Patient sample counts ranged from 1 to 8, pretreatment and on-treatment. The data belong to a study of PD-L1 blockade in urothelial cancer. Study-level information: Males with bladder-origin urothelial cancer made up twenty-five of 29 patients.

Data came from immunoSEQ multiplex PCR; TCRdb stores just in-frame clones and leaves some out. The profile covers about 51,000 clones, with roughly 91% appearing a single time and 2.4% taken by the ten largest. The sample was PBMCs, taken around atezolizumab (anti-PD-L1) treatment. The clonotype originates from a man between 60 and 70 years old with urothelial cancer.

CDR3: CASSHRGRDIEAFF. The DNA of the CDR3 is TGTGCCAGCAGCCACAGGGGGCGGGATATAGAAGCTTTCTTT. This chain links TRBV13 with TRBJ1-1; 9 nucleotides line up with TRBD1. The germline V gene encodes CDR1 PRHDT and CDR2 FYEKMQ (reference sequence). Trimming removed 5 bases from V and 8 bases from J; junction bases left unmatched: 9. This CDR3 spans 14 amino acids.